The clone carrying this T cell receptor (beta chain) was seen ten or more times. Its antigen is still unknown. These data are taken from a study of identical twins. V lost 2 bases and J 5 bases, leaving 10 bases between the germline ends. The CDR3 consists of 14 residues. CDR1 MGHDK and CDR2 SYGVNS come from the germline V gene. General study findings and limits: In cord blood, abundant beta clonotypes had fewer insertions; memory showed no trend.

Template switching added a universal primer binding site, and final cDNA carried unique molecular identifiers. TCRdb independently ran MiXCR on the 5' RACE reads; one entry per CDR3 protein. Among fewer than 250,000 distinct CDR3 sequences listed, around 9.6% were seen once. The receptor was derived from a woman under 30 in good health. V usage is TRBV25-1 and J usage is TRBJ1-5; D uncertain. Sample: memory (CD45RO+) T cells sorted from blood. In DNA form, the CDR3 reads TGTGCCAGCAGTGAACCTGGGGAGCATCAGCCCCAGCATTTT. This gives the protein CASSEPGEHQPQHF.